A selection of T cell receptor beta chains follows, all from one sample in a study of T cell responses to AZD1222 COVID-19 vaccine. The assay was immunoSEQ multiplex PCR, and TCRdb's table has in-frame clones only and misses some. The repertoire includes roughly 200,000 clones, almost 90% of them detected once, and 6% to 8.5% sits in the top ten. Specimen: peripheral blood, collected on day 0 of AZD1222 vaccination. The receptors here all came from an adult in good health. The CDR3 runs from the conserved cysteine through the conserved F or W. The order of the fields is V gene, D gene, CDR3 protein. The D gene is left open where the match is weak.

TRBV15 NA CATSRGALRGNQPQHF
TRBV28 TRBD1 CASSLGDRGRTPLHF
TRBV3-1/TRBV3-2 NA CASSPTGWSGTSPLHF
TRBV19 NA CASSEWGAHYEQYF
TRBV18 TRBD1 CASSPRTGDPYEQYF
TRBV10-3 NA CAISVTILQGPGNSPLHF
TRBV5-4 TRBD1 CASSGTGGASNGYTF
TRBV2 NA CASSEGVQPQHF
TRBV28 TRBD2 CASSLCVTSGVCDTQYF
TRBV4-3 NA CASSQDLARSTEAFF
TRBV25-1 TRBD1 CASSPDLGQGPLEQYF
TRBV3-1/TRBV3-2 NA CASSQGQGLEAFF
TRBV5-1 TRBD1 CASSMGQGAPYGYTF
TRBV19 TRBD2 CASMRTSVDNEQFF
TRBV11-2 NA CASSQFGTHYGYTF
TRBV30 NA CAWSPGSNQPQHF
TRBV5-4 NA CASSLDEGLRDTQYF
TRBV30 TRBD2 CAWSVGGGKETQYF
TRBV5-1 TRBD1 CASSFTGTELFNEQFF
TRBV10-1 NA CASSRNQPQHF
TRBV27 NA CASSLTSLVSEQFF
TRBV2 NA CASGETSTGELFF
TRBV6-5 NA CASSPQFHYGYTF
TRBV2 NA CASRIAGANPNNEQFF
TRBV3-1/TRBV3-2 NA CASSPEPGEQYF
TRBV19 TRBD1 CASSPDRSSYNEQFF
TRBV11-2 NA CASSFMTYNEQFF
TRBV5-1 TRBD1 CASSLSGQGASLAYGYTF
TRBV5-1 NA CATGEGVNSPLHF
TRBV6-5 TRBD2 CASRSLAVHYNEQFF
TRBV6-4 NA CASSDSGGSGELFF
TRBV6-1 NA CASSEFPGSYEQYF
TRBV7-7 NA CASSLATGYEQFF
TRBV5-6 NA CASSLTRNEQFF
TRBV29-1 NA CSVERGAMYTLHF
TRBV28 NA CASSWGGLAKNIQYF
TRBV29-1 NA CSVGGGNQPQHF
TRBV5-4 NA CASTTFGETQYF
TRBV28 TRBD1 CASRQGPRGELFF